The present T cell receptor beta chain was sequenced within a study of blood T cells in healthy people across ages. General study points: PBMC samples, being unsorted, prevented any conclusive comparison of naive and antigen-experienced cells. Both higher diversity and more naive CD4+ cells marked long-lived donors when set against aged donors.

Those donating, healthy Caucasian individuals from Russia, were aged roughly 6 to 95. Sample-barcoded 5' priming and a J-beta primer mix drove a second PCR of 7 to 11 cycles. MiXCR, run by TCRdb on the 5' RACE reads, gives a single entry per CDR3 protein. The sample lists hundreds of thousands of distinct CDR3 sequences, about 30% occurring once. The germline V gene encodes CDR1 SGHTA and CDR2 FQGNSA. The CDR3 consists of 15 residues. The J segment lost 5 bases and the V segment lost 0 bases, leaving 6 bases of the junction unmatched. For this clonotype: Its antigen remains unknown.

The chain is built from TRBV7-2 and TRBJ2-5; the match to TRBD1 covers 7 bases. The origin of this receptor is an elderly woman in good health. Sequenced: blood. CDR3 residues: CASSLAVRGLETQYF. DNA for the CDR3: TGTGCCAGCAGCTTAGCGGTGAGGGGGCTTGAGACCCAGTACTTC.